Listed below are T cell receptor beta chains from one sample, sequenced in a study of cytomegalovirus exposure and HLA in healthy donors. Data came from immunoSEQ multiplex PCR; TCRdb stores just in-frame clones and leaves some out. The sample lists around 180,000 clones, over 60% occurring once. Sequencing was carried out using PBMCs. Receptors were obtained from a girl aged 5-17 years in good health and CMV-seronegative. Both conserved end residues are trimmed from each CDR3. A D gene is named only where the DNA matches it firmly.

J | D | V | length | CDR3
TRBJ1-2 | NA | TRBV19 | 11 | ASSRRSDYGYT
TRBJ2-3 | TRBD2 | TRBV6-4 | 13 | ASSARSGGADTQY
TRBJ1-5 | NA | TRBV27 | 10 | ASSSQNQPQH
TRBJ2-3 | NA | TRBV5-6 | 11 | ASSFPYTDTQY
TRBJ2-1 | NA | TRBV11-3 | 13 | ASSLGGSGNNEQF
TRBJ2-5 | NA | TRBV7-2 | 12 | ASSRAGFSETQY
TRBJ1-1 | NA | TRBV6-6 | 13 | ASSRLGAKDTEAF
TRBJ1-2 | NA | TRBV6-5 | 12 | ASSPPGTPRGYT
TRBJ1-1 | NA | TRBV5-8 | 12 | ASNLKGYYTEAF
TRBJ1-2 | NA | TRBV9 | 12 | ASSVGTTAYGYT
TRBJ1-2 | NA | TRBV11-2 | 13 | ASSPSRGLGYGYT
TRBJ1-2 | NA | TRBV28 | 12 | ASSFGGANYGYT
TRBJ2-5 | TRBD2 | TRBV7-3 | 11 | ASSLTSRETQY
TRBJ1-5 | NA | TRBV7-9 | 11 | ASSLGLNQPQH
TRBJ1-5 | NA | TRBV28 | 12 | ASSVGDKHQPQH
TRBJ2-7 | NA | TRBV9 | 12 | ASSVGLAGSEQY
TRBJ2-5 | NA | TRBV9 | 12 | ASSREPGQETQY
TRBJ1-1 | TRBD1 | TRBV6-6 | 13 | ASSRTTGLGTEAF
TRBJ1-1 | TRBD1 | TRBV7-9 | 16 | ASSLGRAGGLVNTEAF
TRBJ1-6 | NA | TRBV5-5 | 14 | ASSLTTWVRDSPLH
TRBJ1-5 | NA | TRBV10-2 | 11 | ASSGRGIQPQH
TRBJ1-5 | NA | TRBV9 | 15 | ASSVGRGLGGNQPQH
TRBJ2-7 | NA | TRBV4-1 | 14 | ASSQEPQNRAYEQY
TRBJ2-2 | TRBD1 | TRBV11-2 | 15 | ASSPQTGEMNTGELF
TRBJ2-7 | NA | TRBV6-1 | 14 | ASSAWIIGGSYEQY
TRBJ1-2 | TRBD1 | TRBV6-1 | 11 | ASSVDRSYGYT
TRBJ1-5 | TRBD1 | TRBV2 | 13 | ASSVWDRGPQPQH
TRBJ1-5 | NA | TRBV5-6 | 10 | ASSLLNQPQH
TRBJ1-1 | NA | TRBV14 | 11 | ASSPNTNTEAF